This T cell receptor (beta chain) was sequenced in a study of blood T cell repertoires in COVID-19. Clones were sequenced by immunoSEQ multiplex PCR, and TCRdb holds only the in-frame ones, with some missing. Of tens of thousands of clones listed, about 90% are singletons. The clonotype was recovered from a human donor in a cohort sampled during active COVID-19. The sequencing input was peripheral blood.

In DNA form, the CDR3 reads TGTGCCTGGAGTCCAGGGGTTACGGCCTACGAGCAGTACTTC. Amino acids: CAWSPGVTAYEQYF. The gene calls are TRBV30 and TRBJ2-7; perhaps TRBD1 as D (6 bases). The CDR3 totals 14 residues. In germline, CDR1 is GTSNPN, CDR2 SVGIG (reference sequence). The V gene lost 2 bases and the J gene lost 2 bases, with 13 bases spanning the gap.